These 20 T cell receptor beta chains originate from one sample sequenced in a study of T cell repertoires in cytomegalovirus infection. Via MiXCR, TCRdb re-called the reads, giving one row per CDR3 protein. Among roughly 640,000 distinct CDR3 sequences, approximately 24% were seen once, and the ten largest hold approximately 8.2%. The sample comprised CD8+ T cells from PBMCs. The receptors were gathered from a human donor in good health (CMV status not recorded). Some clones in this sample may be carry-over from other donors' samples.

Turning to this clonotype: This may come from a read error, since a much larger clone is one base off. The rearrangement links TRBV12-3 or TRBV12-4 to TRBJ2-1, with 8 bases fitting TRBD2. V lost 8 bases, J lost 2 bases, and 11 bases stayed unmatched. The CDR3 sequence is 16 residues long. CDR3 residues: CASRPFGTSPYNEQFF. The CDR3 bases are TGTGCCAGCCGCCCCTTCGGGACTAGTCCCTACAATGAGCAGTTCTTC.

The sample holds a few counts of this clonotype. The chain joins TRBV28 to TRBJ2-3; 8 bases match TRBD1. V shed 4 bases and J 0 bases; nucleotides not matched to a gene: 12. The CDR3 has 18 residues. Germline V gives CDR1 MDHEN, CDR2 SYDVKM. The CDR3 DNA reads as TGTGCCAGCAGTTCCTTCCGTCGACAGGGGACCAGCACAGATACGCAGTATTTT. This gives the protein CASSSFRRQGTSTDTQYF.

This clonotype was seen repeatedly, ten times or more. This chain uses TRBV7-6 with TRBJ2-7; TRBD2 agrees at 14 bases. The V gene end was trimmed by 5 bases and the J gene end by 7 bases; junction bases not matched to a gene: 7. From germline, CDR1 is SGHVS and CDR2 FNYEAQ. The CDR3 extends over 15 amino acids. CDR3 sequence (DNA): TGTGCCAGCAGCCCTAGACTAGCGGGGGGGCATGAGCAGTACTTC. Protein product: CASSPRLAGGHEQYF.

This clonotype was counted once. It is likely a read error, because the conserved phenylalanine at the end of the CDR3 is missing. The V and J genes are TRBV6-6 and TRBJ2-2; D remains ambiguous. This CDR3 region has 13 residues. V gave up 10 bases and J gave up 5 bases, with 14 bases separating them. The germline V gene has CDR1 MNHNY and CDR2 SVGAGI (reference sequence). CDR3 nucleotide sequence: TGTGCCACCCGTACCAAGGTTACCGGGGAGCTGTTTTCT. Its translation is CATRTKVTGELFS.

In this sample, this clonotype turned up many times. V and J are TRBV7-9 and TRBJ1-2, with D unresolved. Germline V gene sequence: CDR1 SEHNR, CDR2 FQNEAQ (reference sequence). The ends were cut back, 7 bases at V and 4 bases at J, with 16 bases in the middle. The CDR3 runs to 14 residues. CDR3 DNA sequence: TGTGCCAGCACCGGGAGCTTCGGCACCTATGGCTACACCTTC. Residues: CASTGSFGTYGYTF.

Concerning this clonotype: The germline gene is not matched at one end of the junction; a read error may be the cause. The chain has TRBV14 and TRBJ2-6; D possibly uses TRBD1 or TRBD2 (5 bases each). The CDR3 is made up of 19 amino acids. CDR1 and CDR2 (germline): SGHDN, FVKESK. This CDR3 is CASNRAIGTRISVANVLTF. CDR3 bases: TGTGCCAGCAACCGGGCAATCGGGACGCGTATCTCTGTGGCCAACGTCCTGACTTTC.

The chain is built from TRBV7-9 and TRBJ2-1; 9 bases line up with TRBD1. The CDR3 is made up of 20 amino acids. Germline lookup yields CDR1 SEHNR and CDR2 FQNEAQ (reference sequence). Losses at the gene ends were 4 bases for V and 0 bases for J; bases not matched to a gene: 16. As DNA, the CDR3 is TGTGCCAGCAGCTCAACCGGGACAGGGACTTACATTCGCTCCTACAATGAGCAGTTCTTC. The encoded protein is CASSSTGTGTYIRSYNEQFF.

The table lists this clonotype with many counts. The CDR3 sequence: CASSPPGAYTDTQYF. The CDR3 DNA reads TGTGCCAGCAGCCCTCCGGGGGCCTACACAGATACGCAGTATTTT. The rearrangement joins TRBV7-8 to TRBJ2-3, with D perhaps TRBD1 or TRBD2 (6 bases each). CDR1 and CDR2 from the germline V gene are SGHVS and FQNEAQ. The CDR3 spans 15 residues. V was pared by 5 bases and J by 2 bases, with 14 bases between.

This clonotype was counted ten times or more. The rearrangement joins TRBV7-2 to TRBJ1-6; a weak D match, TRBD1 (5 bases). The CDR3 contains 19 residues. CDR1 and CDR2 (germline): SGHTA, FQGNSA. V was pared by 4 bases and J by 1 base, with 20 bases between. In DNA, the CDR3 is TGTGCCAGCAGCTCTCACGGTCAGGGCCTCGGTTCCTATAATTCACCCCTCCACTTT. Amino acids: CASSSHGQGLGSYNSPLHF.

The gene calls are TRBV29-1 and TRBJ2-3, with 7 bases aligning to TRBD1. The length of the CDR3 is 15 residues. Germline V gene sequence: CDR1 SQVTM, CDR2 ANQGSEA. After removal of 4 bases from V and 2 bases from J, the junction contained 9 bases not matched to a gene. The CDR3 spells CSVVPDRVYTDTQYF. The CDR3 nucleotides are TGCAGCGTTGTACCCGACAGGGTATACACAGATACGCAGTATTTT.

This clonotype has a handful of counts. The J gene is TRBJ1-2, the V gene TRBV14; D is unresolved. The germline V and J ends were trimmed by 4 bases and 1 base, with 16 bases remaining between them. The CDR3 extends over 16 amino acids. Germline V gene lookup returns CDR1 SGHDN and CDR2 FVKESK. CDR3 in amino acids: CASSLSSRIVNYGYTF. CDR3 nucleotide sequence: TGTGCCAGCAGCCTCTCCAGCAGGATAGTTAACTATGGCTACACCTTC.

This chain joins TRBV28 and TRBJ2-1; a weak D match, TRBD2 (5 bases). V dropped 2 bases and J dropped 0 bases, with 11 bases sitting between them. This CDR3 region has 16 residues. Germline V gives CDR1 MDHEN, CDR2 SYDVKM. The CDR3 DNA is TGTGCCAGCAGTTTACTGGAGGCGGGCTCCTACAATGAGCAGTTCTTC. As protein: CASSLLEAGSYNEQFF.

There are many counts of this clonotype. This chain links TRBV18 with TRBJ2-2; 7 bases agree with TRBD1. Germline CDR1 KGHSH, CDR2 LQKENI. V was clipped by 3 bases and J by 3 bases; unmatched bases: 1. This CDR3 is 14 amino acids long. The DNA of the CDR3 is TGTGCCAGCTCACCTGACAGGGACACCGGGGAGCTGTTTTTT. Its protein is CASSPDRDTGELFF. The entire variable domain, with the rest obtained from reference TRBV18 and TRBJ2-2, is as follows: NAGVMQNPRHLVRRRGQEARLRCSPMKGHSHVYWYRQLPEEGLKFMVYLQKENIIDESGMPKERFSAEFPKEGPSILRIQQVVRGDSAAYFCASSPDRDTGELFFGEGSRLTVL.

This clonotype was counted only a few times. The J gene is TRBJ2-1, the V gene TRBV29-1, with D possibly matching TRBD1 (5 bases). Deletions cut 1 base from V and 0 bases from J, with 7 bases between. The germline V gene encodes CDR1 SQVTM and CDR2 ANQGSEA. This CDR3 contains 14 residues. CDR3 in amino acids: CSVEGQRSYNEQFF. The CDR3 coding sequence is TGCAGCGTTGAAGGACAGCGCTCCTACAATGAGCAGTTCTTC.

The V and J genes are TRBV29-1 and TRBJ1-1; D perhaps matches TRBD1 (5 bases). The germline V gene encodes CDR1 SQVTM and CDR2 ANQGSEA. Trimming left V 0 bases short and J 4 bases short, with 18 bases between. The length of the CDR3 is 16 residues. The CDR3 protein is CSVEDLGNGAGTEAFF. As DNA, the CDR3 is TGCAGCGTTGAAGATCTAGGGAACGGGGCCGGCACTGAAGCTTTCTTT.

This clonotype was detected a few times. V gene TRBV19 combines with J gene TRBJ2-7; D ambiguous. Trimming left V 0 bases short and J 5 bases short, with 17 bases between. The CDR3 is 16 residues long. Germline CDR1 LNHDA, CDR2 SQIVND (reference sequence). The CDR3 coding sequence is TGTGCCAGTAGTATAGATCCACGCCCGACATTTAACGAGCAGTACTTC. Amino acid sequence: CASSIDPRPTFNEQYF.

With respect to this clonotype: This may be a read error, as it is one base from a much larger clone. This chain uses TRBV7-6 with TRBJ1-5; no firm D call. CDR3 length: 15 amino acids. Germline assignment: CDR1 SGHVS and CDR2 FNYEAQ. The DNA of the CDR3 is TGTGTCAGCAGCCTATACTCTAATAGCAATCAGCCCCAGCATTTT. It codes for CVSSLYSNSNQPQHF. Drawing the rest from reference TRBV7-6 and TRBJ1-5, the complete variable domain is GAGVSQSPRYKVTKRGQDVALRCDPISGHVSLYWYRQALGQGPEFLTYFNYEAQQDKSGLPNDRFSAERPEGSISTLTIQRTEQRDSAMYRCVSSLYSNSNQPQHFGDGTRLSIL.

The J gene is TRBJ1-1, the V gene TRBV29-1; no clear D gene. Germline loops: CDR1 SQVTM, CDR2 ANQGSEA. This CDR3 region has 12 residues. Trimming took off 1 base at V and 5 bases at J, with 8 bases between the two ends. The CDR3 bases are TGCAGCGTTGAAGGTGTTAAGACTGAAGCTTTCTTT. It specifies CSVEGVKTEAFF.

This clonotype was seen a few times. The chain carries TRBV14 and TRBJ1-2; possibly TRBD1 for D (5 bases). V was pared by 0 bases and J by 4 bases, with 9 bases between. The CDR3 loop spans 14 amino acids. Germline CDR1 is SGHDN and CDR2 is FVKESK. CDR3 coding DNA: TGTGCCAGCAGCCAAGATGGAGGGACCTATGGCTACACCTTC. Its translation is CASSQDGGTYGYTF.

The chain is built from TRBV14 and TRBJ2-7; the D gene is possibly TRBD2 (6 bases). V lost 4 bases, J lost 5 bases, and 21 bases lay in between. The germline V gene encodes CDR1 SGHDN and CDR2 FVKESK. CDR3 length: 16 residues. CDR3 sequence (DNA): TGTGCCAGCAGCCCCCCTCTGGCGGGGTCGGCGCACGAGCAGTACTTC. Translation gives CASSPPLAGSAHEQYF.